A selection of T cell receptor beta chains follows, all from one sample in a study of blood T cell repertoires in COVID-19. Clones were sequenced by immunoSEQ multiplex PCR, and TCRdb holds only the in-frame ones, with some missing. This sample yields roughly 290,000 clones, of which 80% to 90% are seen a single time; roughly 2% belongs to the top ten. What was sequenced was PBMCs or T cells enriched from blood (not recorded which). The receptors originated from a man under 40 who had recovered from COVID-19. Each CDR3 is given with its conserved first and last residue. The D gene is left open where the match is weak. The size of a clone is reported for some rows only, either as once, few or many, or as a class for expanded clones.

NA | TRBJ1-4 | TRBD1 | TRBV5-1 | TGCGCCAGCAGCAGAGGACAGGGAGCACCTAATGAAAAACTGTTTTTT | CASSRGQGAPNEKLFF
NA | TRBJ2-5 | NA | TRBV2 | TGTGCCAGCAGTTCCTCCCGGGTTCAAGAGACCCAGTACTTC | CASSSSRVQETQYF
NA | TRBJ2-2 | NA | TRBV6-2/TRBV6-3 | TGTGCCAGCAGTTACTCTATATACACCGGGGAGCTGTTTTTT | CASSYSIYTGELFF
NA | TRBJ2-1 | TRBD2 | TRBV6-2/TRBV6-3 | TGTGCCAGCAGTCCCGGGGCTAGCGGGTACAATGAGCAGTTCTTC | CASSPGASGYNEQFF
NA | TRBJ1-5 | TRBD1 | TRBV2 | TGTGCCAGCAGTGTGGGTCAGGGGGATCAGCCCCAGCATTTT | CASSVGQGDQPQHF
NA | TRBJ1-2 | TRBD1 | TRBV18 | TGTGCCAGCTCCCCGACAGGGAACACCCCAATTAACTATGGCTACACCTTC | CASSPTGNTPINYGYTF
NA | TRBJ1-1 | NA | TRBV5-1 | TGCGCCAGCAGCTTCAGTACGGGGGGCACTGAAGCTTTCTTT | CASSFSTGGTEAFF
once | TRBJ2-5 | TRBD1 | TRBV6-1 | TGTGCCAGCAGTGAAAGTTTCGGGACAGTCCAAGAGACCCAGTACTTC | CASSESFGTVQETQYF
NA | TRBJ2-7 | TRBD1 | TRBV11-2 | TGTGCCAGCAGCTTAGCGACAGGGCCGATCTCCTACGAGCAGTACTTC | CASSLATGPISYEQYF
NA | TRBJ2-2 | NA | TRBV13 | TGTGCCAGCAGCTTGGCCCCCGGGGAGCTGTTTTTT | CASSLAPGELFF
NA | TRBJ2-2 | NA | TRBV6-5 | TGTGCCAGCACCCTACAGGGAACCGGGGAGCTGTTTTTT | CASTLQGTGELFF
NA | TRBJ2-7 | NA | TRBV27 | TGTGCCAGCAGTGCTAGCAGGGGTGGGGTCTACGAGCAGTACTTC | CASSASRGGVYEQYF
few | TRBJ1-2 | NA | TRBV2 | TGTGCCAGCAGTGAAGCTGGCAGAGGTAACTATGGCTACACCTTC | CASSEAGRGNYGYTF
NA | TRBJ2-3 | NA | TRBV6-6 | TGTGCCAGCATACAACCCCGGGGGGCCCGAGATACGCAGTATTTT | CASIQPRGARDTQYF
NA | TRBJ1-2 | NA | TRBV12-3/TRBV12-4 | TGTGCCAGCAGTGTGGACAGCCTCTATGGCTACACCTTC | CASSVDSLYGYTF
NA | TRBJ1-1 | TRBD1 | TRBV7-2 | TGTGCCAGCAGCTTATCCCCCGGGACAGGGGCCTTGAACACTGAAGCTTTCTTT | CASSLSPGTGALNTEAFF
NA | TRBJ2-1 | NA | TRBV14 | TGTGCCAGCAGCCATGGTCCCCCTAACTTTGAGCAGTTCTTC | CASSHGPPNFEQFF
NA | TRBJ1-1 | NA | TRBV25-1 | TGTGCCAGCAGTGAACCCCAGTCGGGAAACACTGAAGCTTTCTTT | CASSEPQSGNTEAFF
NA | TRBJ1-1 | NA | TRBV12-3/TRBV12-4 | TGTGCCAGCAGTCCCCGGTCGAACACTGAAGCTTTCTTT | CASSPRSNTEAFF
NA | TRBJ2-1 | TRBD1 | TRBV6-5 | TGTGCCAGCCGGGACAGGAAATACAATGAGCAGTTCTTC | CASRDRKYNEQFF
NA | TRBJ1-3 | TRBD1 | TRBV11-2 | TGTGCCAGCAGCCTAAAGACGACAGGGTTATCTGGAAACACCATATATTTT | CASSLKTTGLSGNTIYF
NA | TRBJ2-7 | TRBD1 | TRBV6-6 | TGTGCCAGCAGAAGGGACAGGGACTACGAGCAGTACTTC | CASRRDRDYEQYF
NA | TRBJ2-3 | TRBD2 | TRBV3-1/TRBV3-2 | TGTGCCAGCAGCGACACGAAGCGGGGGGGAGCAGATACGCAGTATTTT | CASSDTKRGGADTQYF
NA | TRBJ2-1 | TRBD2 | TRBV7-9 | TGTGCCAGCAGCTTTTGGGGAGGGGTAAGGGATGAGCAGTTCTTC | CASSFWGGVRDEQFF
NA | TRBJ1-2 | NA | TRBV5-1 | TGCGCCAGCAGCTTGAAGACCGGAGGTGGGAATGGCTACACCTTC | CASSLKTGGGNGYTF
NA | TRBJ2-2 | TRBD2 | TRBV4-1 | TGCGCCAGCAGCCAACTCGGGACTAGCCCCTCCGGGGAGCTGTTTTTT | CASSQLGTSPSGELFF
NA | TRBJ2-1 | TRBD2 | TRBV5-6 | TGTGCCAGCAGCTTGTCGGGACTAGCGGGGACCTCCTACAATGAGCAGTTCTTC | CASSLSGLAGTSYNEQFF
NA | TRBJ2-7 | NA | TRBV18 | TGTGCCAGCTCACCCGTCGCAGGCCTTCACTACGAGCAGTACTTC | CASSPVAGLHYEQYF
NA | TRBJ2-1 | TRBD2 | TRBV5-4 | TGTGCCAGCAGCAGGGGTGTAGCGGGGGGGCCCTCCAATGAGCAGTTCTTC | CASSRGVAGGPSNEQFF
NA | TRBJ2-7 | NA | TRBV5-4 | TGTGCCAGCAGCAGGACAGACGCCTACGAGCAGTACTTC | CASSRTDAYEQYF
NA | TRBJ1-2 | NA | TRBV18 | TGTGCCAGCTCACCGAAAGCTGGAGGTGGGCTTGGCTACACCTTC | CASSPKAGGGLGYTF
NA | TRBJ2-7 | TRBD1 | TRBV5-6 | TGTGCCAGCAGCTTGTGGGACAGGACCTACGAGCAGTACTTC | CASSLWDRTYEQYF
NA | TRBJ2-7 | TRBD2 | TRBV3-1/TRBV3-2 | TGTGCCAGCAGCCAAGATACCATCGGGACTAGCGGGGGGCTCTACGAGCAGTACTTC | CASSQDTIGTSGGLYEQYF
NA | TRBJ1-6 | TRBD1 | TRBV3-1/TRBV3-2 | TGTGCCAGCACCCACTCGGGACAGAATAATTCACCCCTCCACTTT | CASTHSGQNNSPLHF
NA | TRBJ2-7 | TRBD1 | TRBV30 | TGTGCCTGGAGTCCGCGGACAGGGTGGTACGAGCAGTACTTC | CAWSPRTGWYEQYF
NA | TRBJ2-1 | TRBD1 | TRBV20-1 | TGCAGTGCTCCCGGACAGGGTAGGCAGTTCTTC | CSAPGQGRQFF
NA | TRBJ2-1 | TRBD2 | TRBV2 | TGTGCCAGCAGTGCCGGGCGGGGGGGCTACAATGAGCAGTTCTTC | CASSAGRGGYNEQFF
NA | TRBJ2-1 | TRBD2 | TRBV19 | TGTGCCAGTAGTATGAGAGCGGGGGGGAGTGCTTATGAGCAGTTCTTC | CASSMRAGGSAYEQFF
NA | TRBJ2-5 | NA | TRBV19 | TGTGCCAGTAGTCCAGGCCAGGGGGAGACCCAGTACTTC | CASSPGQGETQYF
NA | TRBJ1-5 | TRBD1 | TRBV19 | TGTGCCAGTAGTGTAATCGGGACAGGCCTAAATCAGCCCCAGCATTTT | CASSVIGTGLNQPQHF
NA | TRBJ2-5 | TRBD2 | TRBV19 | TGTGCCAGTAGTCGGCGGGGGGGCCTTGAGACCCAGTACTTC | CASSRRGGLETQYF
NA | TRBJ2-1 | TRBD1 | TRBV27 | TGTGCCAGCAGTTTGACAGGGCTCGCGGGCAATGAGCAGTTCTTC | CASSLTGLAGNEQFF
NA | TRBJ1-1 | TRBD1 | TRBV18 | TGTGCCAGCTCACCGATGGAGGGGGCTTACACTGAAGCTTTCTTT | CASSPMEGAYTEAFF
NA | TRBJ2-3 | TRBD1 | TRBV4-2 | TGTGCCAGCAGCCAGGAGGACAGGGGGGGAGGCACAGATACGCAGTATTTT | CASSQEDRGGGTDTQYF
NA | TRBJ1-6 | NA | TRBV19 | TGTGCCAGTAGTATAGGGACAGCTAGGAATTCACCCCTCCACTTT | CASSIGTARNSPLHF
NA | TRBJ2-1 | NA | TRBV30 | TGTGCCTGGAGTGCACAGGTCAATGAGCAGTTCTTC | CAWSAQVNEQFF
NA | TRBJ2-7 | NA | TRBV29-1 | TGCAGCGGACCGGCGGGATCCTACGAGCAGTACTTC | CSGPAGSYEQYF
NA | TRBJ2-1 | TRBD1 | TRBV3-1/TRBV3-2 | TGTGCCAGCAGCCAAGCGACAGGGGGTGAGCAGTTCTTC | CASSQATGGEQFF
NA | TRBJ2-3 | NA | TRBV27 | TGTGCCAGCAGGGGGGCCAGGTTCAGCACAGATACGCAGTATTTT | CASRGARFSTDTQYF
NA | TRBJ1-4 | NA | TRBV10-2 | TGCGCCAGCAGAAAAGGCGGAGCCGAAAAACTGTTTTTT | CASRKGGAEKLFF
NA | TRBJ1-1 | NA | TRBV9 | TGTGCCAGCAGCGTAGACTCTGGCACTGAAGCTTTCTTT | CASSVDSGTEAFF
NA | TRBJ1-2 | NA | TRBV10-3 | TGTGCCATCAGTGAGGGACCTCCAGGGGAGGGCTACACCTTC | CAISEGPPGEGYTF
once | TRBJ1-1 | NA | TRBV7-2 | TGTGCCAGCAGCTCAATACGGGTAGCTGAAGCTTTCTTT | CASSSIRVAEAFF
NA | TRBJ1-6 | NA | TRBV4-1 | TGCGCCAGCAGCCAAGGGGGCAGCCTCTATAATTCACCCCTCCACTTT | CASSQGGSLYNSPLHF
NA | TRBJ1-3 | NA | TRBV4-1 | TGCGCCAGCAGCCAACACAGCAGCGGGGGGATCTCTGGAAACACCATATATTTT | CASSQHSSGGISGNTIYF
NA | TRBJ1-2 | TRBD1 | TRBV2 | TGTGCCAGCAACAAGGACAGGGGGGAGCGCGGCTACACCTTC | CASNKDRGERGYTF
NA | TRBJ2-3 | NA | TRBV11-2 | TGTGCCAGCAGCTTAGCCAGAAAGGATACGCAGTATTTT | CASSLARKDTQYF
NA | TRBJ2-3 | TRBD1 | TRBV11-2 | TGTGCCAGCAGCTTTGGGACAGGGAGCACAGATACGCAGTATTTT | CASSFGTGSTDTQYF